The TCR beta chain described here comes from a study of CD8+ T cells in alopecia areata listed by TCRdb under 2018. Regarding the study in general: The treated patients took part in an open-label pilot trial in which moderate-to-severe alopecia areata was treated with oral tofacitinib at 5 to 10 mg twice daily. Biopsies were taken from tofacitinib-treated patients at baseline and again at 4 and 24 weeks into treatment, and several of those patients also had a later scalp biopsy. Scalp tissue and sorted CD4+ and CD8+ peripheral blood T cells from patchy and totalis/universalis alopecia areata patients and from healthy controls were covered by human TCRbeta sequencing. RNA was extracted with the PAXgene miRNA kit for fixed scalp, the miRNeasy kit for PBMCs, and the RNeasy kit for mouse skin. Tofacitinib was administered for 6 to 18 months, and 6 months of follow-up off drug were then conducted to assess delayed response and recurrence. TCRbeta CDR3 regions were amplified by immunoSEQ multiplex PCR with 35 Vbeta forward and 13 Jbeta reverse primers. Scalp clonality was compared among normal scalp (n=4), patchy alopecia areata scalp (n=8), and alopecia totalis/universalis scalp (n=8). High-throughput TCRbeta sequencing was used to examine T cell clonal expansion in alopecia areata in both the C3H/HeJ mouse model and human patients. Overall study outcomes, separate from this receptor: Compared with normal scalp, lesional scalp, particularly in alopecia totalis/universalis, had higher clonality and more expanded CD8+ clones, which suggests antigenic drive. Shared TCR sequences between patients were less evident than in mice, which may be partly attributable to HLA diversity in the patient population. Unlike mouse skin, which is dominated by gammadelta T cells, normal human skin has resident alphabeta T cells that are also sequenced, and this complicates analysis of the scalp TCR repertoire.

The time point label here, explained by the study, means: baseline before oral tofacitinib. Lesional scalp punch biopsies and peripheral blood were collected from alopecia areata patients. PBMCs were isolated by density centrifugation and stained for CD3, CD4 and CD8, after which CD4+ and CD8+ T cells were sorted on a FACSAria. In regard to this clone: It has no known antigen specificity. No per-base quality is available; no much larger clone lies one base away.

The CDR3 numbers 15 residues from cysteine through phenylalanine. Kept here is only the CDR3 DNA, which spans 45 bases and is read in frame from base 1. The junction shows trimming of 7 bases on V and 5 bases on J, plus 16 bases between the germline ends. Looking up the germline V gene yields CDR1 SGHRS and CDR2 YFSETQ. Library prep was done by the immunoSEQ multiplex PCR assay. For TCR sequencing, RNA was extracted from every sample and reverse transcribed into cDNA to serve as template. SuperScript III was used to make first-strand cDNA, primed with a 2:1 mix of oligo-dT and random hexamers. A synthetic immune receptor repertoire was used to measure amplification bias, and any remaining bias was corrected computationally. From the authors' description of their analysis: After raw reads were preprocessed to remove errors, the CDR3 was defined following IMGT conventions as running from the conserved cysteine to phenylalanine. Clonality was computed by normalizing Shannon entropy by log2 of the number of productive unique TCRs and subtracting the result from 1. Whether scalp clones were CD4 or CD8 was inferred by matching scalp TCRbeta sequences against CD4 and CD8 repertoires sorted from blood. In its TCRdb copy, this immuneACCESS table keeps in-frame sequences only and misses some clones. Where compared with another copy, unresolved V genes explain less than half of these, and the others have no known cause. The V and J calls and clone size are taken from that table; D and trimming were inferred from the DNA. Here the sample has hundreds of thousands of clones; under 80% occur a single time. Approximately 1.2% of the sample comes from the top ten.

The sample was CD4+ T cells sorted from blood, taken at week 0. The receptor was derived from a human donor with alopecia areata. The chain is encoded by TRBV5-1 joined to TRBJ2-6; 6 matching bases give a weak D call of TRBD2. In nucleotides, the sequence is TGCGCCAGCGGCCAAGGAGGGTCTTGGGCCAACGTCCTGACTTTC. The resulting protein is CASGQGGSWANVLTF.